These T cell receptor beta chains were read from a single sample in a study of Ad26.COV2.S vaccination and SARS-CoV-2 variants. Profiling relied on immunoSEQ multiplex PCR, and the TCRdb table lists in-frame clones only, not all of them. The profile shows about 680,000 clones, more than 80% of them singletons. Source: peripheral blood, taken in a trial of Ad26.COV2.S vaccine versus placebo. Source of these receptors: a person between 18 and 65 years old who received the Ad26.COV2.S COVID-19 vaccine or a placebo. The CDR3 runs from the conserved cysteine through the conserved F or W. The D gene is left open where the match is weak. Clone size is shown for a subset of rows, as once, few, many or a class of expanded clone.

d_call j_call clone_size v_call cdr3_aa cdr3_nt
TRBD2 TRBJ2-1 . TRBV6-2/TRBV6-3 CASSYGGGVISYNEQFF TGTGCCAGCAGTTATGGCGGGGGGGTTATCTCCTACAATGAGCAGTTCTTC
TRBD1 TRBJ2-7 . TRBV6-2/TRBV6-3 CASSFSGTEVENEQYF TGTGCCAGCAGTTTCTCCGGGACAGAGGTAGAGAACGAGCAGTACTTC
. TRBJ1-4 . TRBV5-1 CASSLGPTTNEKLFF TGCGCCAGCAGCCTTGGGCCTACAACTAATGAAAAACTGTTTTTT
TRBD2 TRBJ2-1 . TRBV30 CAWKREGRNEQFF TGTGCCTGGAAGCGGGAGGGCCGTAATGAGCAGTTCTTC
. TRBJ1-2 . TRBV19 CGATAPYGYTF TGTGGGGCGACAGCCCCCTATGGCTACACCTTC
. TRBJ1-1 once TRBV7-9 CASSLTVDTEAFF TGTGCCAGCAGCTTAACAGTCGACACTGAAGCTTTCTTT
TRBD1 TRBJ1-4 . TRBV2 CASSPDRGHEKLFF TGTGCCAGCAGTCCCGACAGGGGGCATGAAAAACTGTTTTTT
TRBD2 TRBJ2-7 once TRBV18 CASSPGLAGDPTYEQYF TGTGCCAGCTCACCGGGACTAGCGGGAGACCCTACCTACGAGCAGTACTTC
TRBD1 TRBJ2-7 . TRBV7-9 CASSTGQGVPYEQYF TGTGCCAGCAGCACCGGACAGGGGGTCCCCTACGAGCAGTACTTC
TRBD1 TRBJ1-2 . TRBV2 CARAKTGNYGYTF TGTGCCAGGGCGAAGACAGGGAACTATGGCTACACCTTC
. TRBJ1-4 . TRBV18 CASSPPQGINEKLFF TGTGCCAGCTCACCACCCCAGGGAATAAATGAAAAACTGTTTTTT
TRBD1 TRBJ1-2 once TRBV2 CASSESVYVTGGDGYTF TGTGCCAGCAGTGAAAGTGTTTATGTGACAGGGGGGGATGGCTACACCTTC
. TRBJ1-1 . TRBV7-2 CASSLEGRGAFF TGTGCCAGCAGCTTAGAGGGCCGGGGAGCTTTCTTT
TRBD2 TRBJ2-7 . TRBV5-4 CASSLRWTSGSYEQYF TGTGCCAGCAGCTTGAGATGGACTAGCGGATCTTACGAGCAGTACTTC
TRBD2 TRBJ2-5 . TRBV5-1 CASSKLAGIQETQYF TGCGCCAGCAGCAAACTAGCGGGGATACAAGAGACCCAGTACTTC
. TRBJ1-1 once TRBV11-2 CASSYVPAGTEAFF TGTGCCAGCAGCTATGTACCCGCGGGCACTGAAGCTTTCTTT
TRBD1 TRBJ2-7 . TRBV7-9 CASSHRGLAYEQYF TGTGCCAGCAGCCACAGGGGGTTGGCCTACGAGCAGTACTTC
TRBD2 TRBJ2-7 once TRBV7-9 CASSLADARLAGGYEQYF TGTGCCAGCAGCTTAGCCGACGCTCGGCTAGCGGGAGGATACGAGCAGTACTTC
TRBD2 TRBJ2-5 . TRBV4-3 CASSHSGGSGETQYF TGCGCCAGCAGCCATAGCGGGGGTTCCGGAGAGACCCAGTACTTC
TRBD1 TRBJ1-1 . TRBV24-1 CATSDGQGNTEAFF TGTGCCACCAGTGATGGACAGGGAAACACTGAAGCTTTCTTT
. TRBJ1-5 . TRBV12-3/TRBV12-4 CASRTTGQPQHF TGTGCCAGCAGAACGACCGGACAGCCCCAGCATTTT
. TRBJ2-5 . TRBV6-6 CASSYLLGPGDETQYF TGTGCCAGCAGTTACTTGCTGGGACCAGGGGACGAGACCCAGTACTTC
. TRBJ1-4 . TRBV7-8 CASGQGTTNEKLFF TGTGCCAGCGGCCAGGGAACAACTAATGAAAAACTGTTTTTT
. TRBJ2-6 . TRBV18 CASSPRARGSGANVLTF TGTGCCAGCTCACCCCGAGCCCGTGGAAGCGGGGCCAACGTCCTGACTTTC
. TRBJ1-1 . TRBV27 CASRVGGEAEAFF TGTGCCAGCAGGGTGGGGGGCGAGGCTGAAGCTTTCTTT
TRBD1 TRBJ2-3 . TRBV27 CASSWGQGFTDTQYF TGTGCCAGCAGCTGGGGACAGGGTTTCACAGATACGCAGTATTTT
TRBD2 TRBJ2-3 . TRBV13 CASSSGLAGWDTQYF TGTGCCAGCAGCAGTGGACTAGCGGGATGGGATACGCAGTATTTT
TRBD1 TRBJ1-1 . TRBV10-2 CASISRGFMNTEAFF TGCGCCAGCATCTCCAGGGGGTTCATGAACACTGAAGCTTTCTTT
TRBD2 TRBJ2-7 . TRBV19 CASSDTAGGPDEQYF TGTGCCAGTAGTGATACGGCGGGAGGTCCGGACGAGCAGTACTTC
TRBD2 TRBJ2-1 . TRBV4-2 CASSQVLAGSNEQFF TGTGCCAGCAGCCAAGTTCTAGCGGGAAGCAATGAGCAGTTCTTC